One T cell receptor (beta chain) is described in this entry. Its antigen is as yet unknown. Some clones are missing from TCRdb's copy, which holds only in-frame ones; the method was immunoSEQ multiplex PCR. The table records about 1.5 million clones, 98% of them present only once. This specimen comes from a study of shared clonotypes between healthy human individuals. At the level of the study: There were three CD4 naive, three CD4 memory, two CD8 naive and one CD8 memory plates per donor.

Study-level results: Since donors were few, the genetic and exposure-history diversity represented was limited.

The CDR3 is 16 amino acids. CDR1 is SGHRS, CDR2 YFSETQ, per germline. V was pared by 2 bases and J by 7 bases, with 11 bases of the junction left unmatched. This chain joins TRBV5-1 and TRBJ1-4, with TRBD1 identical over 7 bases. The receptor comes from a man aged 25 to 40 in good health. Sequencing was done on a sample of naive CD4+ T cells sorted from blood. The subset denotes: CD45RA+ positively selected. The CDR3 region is CASSLGRGLWGEKLFF. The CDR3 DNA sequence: TGCGCCAGCAGCTTAGGAAGGGGGCTGTGGGGTGAAAAACTGTTTTTT.